Listed here are 9 T cell receptor beta chains from one sample, sequenced in a study of cytomegalovirus exposure and HLA in healthy donors. PCR was performed using 60 Vbeta and 13 Jbeta primers. Sequencing was performed with immunoSEQ multiplex PCR; in TCRdb, only in-frame clones are kept and a portion is missing. The sample lists some 85,000 clones, 78% occurring once. The sequenced sample was PBMCs. The receptors shown here come from a man aged 18 to 29 in good health and CMV-seropositive.

V usage is TRBV6-6 and J usage is TRBJ1-1; perhaps TRBD1 as D (5 bases). CDR3 length equals 14 residues. The germline gives CDR1 MNHNY, CDR2 SVGAGI (reference sequence). The V end was cut by 7 bases, the J end by 0 bases, with 12 bases between. The chain's CDR3 is CASKSGGMNTEAFF. CDR3 DNA sequence: TGTGCCAGCAAAAGCGGGGGAATGAACACTGAAGCTTTCTTT.

This rearrangement joins TRBV28 to TRBJ1-2; perhaps TRBD1 as D (5 bases). The V gene's germline CDR1 is MDHEN and CDR2 SYDVKM. Trimming shortened V by 3 bases and J by 1 base, and 12 bases separated the two germline ends. The length of the CDR3 is 15 residues. The CDR3 protein is CASSFGGAYNYGYTF. In DNA, the CDR3 is TGTGCCAGCAGTTTTGGCGGGGCTTATAACTATGGCTACACCTTC.

This clone was picked up one time. The J gene is TRBJ1-5, the V gene TRBV10-1; the D is unclear. Germline assignment: CDR1 WNHNN and CDR2 SYGVQD (reference sequence). The ends were cut back, 11 bases at V and 10 bases at J, with 21 bases in the middle. This CDR3 spans 13 amino acids. CDR3 sequence reads: CAGAAGEAFPQHF. CDR3 DNA: TGCGCCGGTGCAGCTGGGGAGGCTTTCCCCCAGCATTTT.

The J gene is TRBJ1-2, the V gene TRBV11-2; TRBD1 agrees at 7 bases. V lost 6 bases, J lost 7 bases, and 5 bases stayed unmatched. The CDR3 extends over 12 amino acids. CDR1 and CDR2 (germline): SGHAT, FQNNGV. CDR3 region: CASRKQGFGYTF. In nucleotides, the CDR3 is TGTGCCAGCAGAAAACAGGGGTTTGGCTACACCTTC.

This clone was recorded only once. The rearrangement links TRBV7-9 to TRBJ1-1; D is ambiguous. The CDR3 consists of 12 residues. V was shortened by 5 bases and J by 6 bases, with 10 bases between the two germline ends. Germline-derived CDR1 and CDR2 are SEHNR and FQNEAQ (reference sequence). The CDR3 sequence is CASSPSSAEAFF. The CDR3 region has the DNA TGTGCCAGCAGCCCCTCCTCGGCTGAAGCTTTCTTT.

The CDR3 is CASSLGAYEQYF. The CDR3 nucleotides read TGTGCCAGCAGCTTGGGAGCCTACGAGCAGTACTTC. The chain employs TRBV7-9 and TRBJ2-7, with D tentatively TRBD2 (5 bases). Germline CDR1 SEHNR, CDR2 FQNEAQ (reference sequence). The CDR3 covers 12 residues. V dropped 3 bases and J dropped 2 bases, with 5 bases sitting between them.

The V gene is TRBV4-1, the J gene TRBJ2-1; maybe TRBD2 (5 bases). V shed 0 bases and J shed 1 base, with 10 bases lying between them. Per the germline V gene, CDR1 is MGHRA and CDR2 is YSYEKL. The length of the CDR3 is 16 residues. The CDR3 DNA is TGCGCCAGCAGCCAAGATCTTGGACTTTCCTACAATGAGCAGTTCTTC. Residues: CASSQDLGLSYNEQFF.

There are a few counts of this clone. The chain has TRBV13 and TRBJ2-3; TRBD2 matches 9 bases. The CDR3 has 17 amino acids. The trim removed 5 bases at V and 4 bases at J, leaving 13 bases unmatched. CDR1 PRHDT and CDR2 FYEKMQ come from the germline V gene (reference sequence). The CDR3 DNA sequence: TGTGCCAGCAGCCACCGGGGGCGGGAGGGATCGGCAGATACGCAGTATTTT. This gives the protein CASSHRGREGSADTQYF.

The chain couples TRBV4-1 to TRBJ1-2; a possible D gene is TRBD1 (5 bases). Germline values: CDR1 MGHRA, CDR2 YSYEKL. V shed 2 bases and J shed 2 bases, with 12 bases lying between them. The CDR3 is made up of 15 amino acids. The CDR3 coding sequence is TGCGCCAGCAGCCAACCCATTTCAGGGAACTATGGCTACACCTTC. It translates to CASSQPISGNYGYTF.